This is a list of T cell receptor beta chains from one sample in a study of blood T cells in healthy people across ages. MiXCR, applied by TCRdb to the 5' RACE reads, yields one record per CDR3 protein. The table includes 1.5 million to 2 million distinct CDR3 sequences, roughly 30% detected once. Sequencing was done on a sample of blood. Receptor source: a woman aged 25 to 39 in good health. The CDR3 runs from the conserved cysteine through the conserved F or W. D genes are given only for firm matches. The size of a clone is reported for some rows only, either as once, few or many, or as a class for expanded clones.

d_call	v_call	j_call	clone_size	cdr3_aa	cdr3_nt
-	TRBV13	TRBJ2-7	-	CASSSPTGRGHEQYF	TGTGCCAGCAGCTCCCCTACGGGCAGGGGCCACGAGCAGTACTTC
TRBD2	TRBV6-1	TRBJ2-1	-	CATYGLAGDNVYNEQFF	TGTGCCACCTATGGACTAGCGGGAGATAACGTCTACAATGAGCAGTTCTTC
-	TRBV10-3	TRBJ2-5	few	CAIKKGETQYF	TGTGCCATCAAGAAAGGGGAGACCCAGTACTTC
TRBD2	TRBV7-2	TRBJ2-7	few	CASSLRRLAEPYEQYF	TGTGCCAGCAGCCTACGGCGACTAGCGGAACCCTACGAGCAGTACTTC
TRBD1	TRBV19	TRBJ2-5	-	CARTERGTGETQYF	TGTGCCAGGACGGAGAGGGGGACAGGGGAGACCCAGTACTTC
-	TRBV20-1	TRBJ1-5	-	CIAGTGMGNQPQHF	TGCATCGCAGGGACGGGGATGGGCAATCAGCCCCAGCATTTT
-	TRBV12-3/TRBV12-4	TRBJ2-5	few	CASSFGDTETQYF	TGTGCCAGCAGTTTTGGGGACACAGAGACCCAGTACTTC
-	TRBV5-6	TRBJ2-7	-	CASSSSTLYEQYF	TGTGCCAGCAGCTCCTCGACCTTGTACGAGCAGTACTTC
-	TRBV7-2	TRBJ1-1	few	CASSWSIQGNTEAFF	TGTGCCAGCAGCTGGTCCATACAGGGTAATACTGAAGCTTTCTTT
TRBD2	TRBV7-2	TRBJ2-5	-	CASSLAIAGRQETQYF	TGTGCCAGCAGCTTAGCGATAGCGGGGCGCCAAGAGACCCAGTACTTC
-	TRBV25-1	TRBJ2-5	-	CASAPLSGQETQYF	TGTGCCAGCGCCCCTCTCTCCGGCCAAGAGACCCAGTACTTC
TRBD2	TRBV12-3/TRBV12-4	TRBJ2-5	-	CASSSPTSGGARETQYF	TGTGCCAGCAGTTCTCCGACTAGCGGGGGGGCCAGGGAGACCCAGTACTTC
-	TRBV28	TRBJ2-7	-	CASSKGTSGFEQYF	TGTGCCAGCAGTAAGGGGACGAGTGGGTTCGAGCAGTACTTC
-	TRBV4-2	TRBJ1-1	few	CASSQEQGYTEAFF	TGTGCCAGCAGCCAAGAACAGGGATACACTGAAGCTTTCTTT
-	TRBV7-6	TRBJ2-3	once	CASSRRVITGLRSGTDTQYF	TGTGCCAGCAGCCGTCGGGTGATAACAGGTCTCCGCTCGGGAACAGATACGCAGTATTTT
TRBD1	TRBV20-1	TRBJ1-1	few	CSAMRGPDTEAFF	TGCAGTGCTATGAGGGGGCCTGACACTGAAGCTTTCTTT
TRBD2	TRBV5-1	TRBJ2-1	-	CASSLPTGAGLYNEQFF	TGCGCCAGCAGCTTGCCAACGGGAGCGGGGCTTTACAATGAGCAGTTCTTC
TRBD1	TRBV5-1	TRBJ1-4	-	CASSGSTGRLFF	TGCGCCAGCAGCGGGTCGACAGGGCGTTTGTTTTTT
-	TRBV10-1	TRBJ2-7	-	CASSGGQYF	TGCGCCAGCAGCGGGGGGCAGTACTTC
TRBD1	TRBV5-1	TRBJ1-2	-	CASTLGGTVYEGYTF	TGCGCCAGCACCTTAGGAGGGACAGTCTATGAGGGCTACACCTTC
TRBD1	TRBV7-9	TRBJ2-5	few	CASSSGQRQETQYF	TGTGCCAGCAGCTCGGGACAGAGACAAGAGACCCAGTACTTC
-	TRBV4-1	TRBJ2-5	-	CASSQEEGGVETQYF	TGCGCCAGCAGCCAAGAGGAGGGGGGCGTGGAGACCCAGTACTTC
TRBD1	TRBV6-5	TRBJ2-5	-	CASSRRGQGGETQYF	TGTGCCAGCAGCAGGCGGGGACAGGGCGGTGAGACCCAGTACTTC
-	TRBV13	TRBJ2-3	-	CASSWLRGGSTDTQYF	TGTGCCAGCAGCTGGTTGAGGGGGGGTAGCACAGATACGCAGTATTTT
TRBD2	TRBV11-3	TRBJ2-3	-	CASSEWTSGGLTDTQYF	TGTGCCAGCAGCGAGTGGACTAGCGGGGGACTCACAGATACGCAGTATTTT
-	TRBV7-9	TRBJ2-4	-	CASSFQGYKQYF	TGTGCCAGCAGCTTTCAAGGGTACAAGCAGTACTTC
-	TRBV28	TRBJ1-1	few	CATVYGIGAFF	TGTGCCACAGTTTATGGCATCGGAGCTTTCTTT
-	TRBV7-9	TRBJ2-7	-	CASSPPHVGGLETASYEQYF	TGTGCCAGCAGCCCCCCGCACGTGGGCGGGTTGGAAACGGCGTCCTACGAGCAGTACTTC
TRBD2	TRBV28	TRBJ2-3	-	CASSLTSGGPSTDTQYF	TGTGCCAGCAGTTTAACTAGCGGGGGCCCCAGCACAGATACGCAGTATTTT
-	TRBV15	TRBJ2-1	few	CATSSPPGAASYNEQFF	TGTGCCACCAGCAGCCCCCCGGGCGCCGCCTCCTACAATGAGCAGTTCTTC
TRBD2	TRBV28	TRBJ2-5	-	CASSLPGGPSGEQYF	TGTGCCAGCAGTTTACCGGGAGGGCCGTCGGGTGAGCAGTACTTC
-	TRBV6-1	TRBJ1-6	-	CASSENPGHNSPLHF	TGTGCCAGCAGTGAAAATCCCGGGCATAATTCACCCCTCCACTTT
-	TRBV3-1	TRBJ2-3	-	CASSQIGPDTQYF	TGTGCCAGCAGCCAGATTGGCCCAGATACGCAGTATTTT
-	TRBV7-9	TRBJ2-7	few	CASSVNLGQGRYEQYF	TGTGCCAGCAGCGTTAACCTGGGGCAGGGTCGGTACGAGCAGTACTTC